This T cell receptor beta chain was identified during a study of shared clonotypes between healthy human individuals. Overall study results and limits: Sample collection involved blood only; tissue repertoires are likely different.

The CDR3 is 15 amino acids. The junction had 6 bases not matched to a gene; V was cut back by 4 bases and J by 6 bases. Germline CDR1 KGHSH, CDR2 LQKENI. An assay was performed, and its level was deep. Once extracted for a subset, genomic DNA was divided evenly among several immunoSEQ plates. The assay was immunoSEQ multiplex PCR, and TCRdb's table has in-frame clones only and misses some. The repertoire holds around 1.5 million clones, with approximately 98% as singletons. About this clone itself: What it recognizes is unknown.

Every donor was a Caucasian adult from Nashville, Tennessee. The V gene is TRBV18, the J gene TRBJ2-1, with 10 bases lining up with TRBD2. This sequence was found in a young man in good health. Sequenced material: naive CD4+ T cells sorted from blood. Documented subset: CD45RA+ positively selected. The CDR3 DNA follows: TGTGCCAGCTCACAACTAGCGGGGCAAGGCAATGAGCAGTTCTTC. It translates to CASSQLAGQGNEQFF. Complete variable domain (other parts from reference TRBV18 and TRBJ2-1): NAGVMQNPRHLVRRRGQEARLRCSPMKGHSHVYWYRQLPEEGLKFMVYLQKENIIDESGMPKERFSAEFPKEGPSILRIQQVVRGDSAAYFCASSQLAGQGNEQFFGPGTRLTVL.